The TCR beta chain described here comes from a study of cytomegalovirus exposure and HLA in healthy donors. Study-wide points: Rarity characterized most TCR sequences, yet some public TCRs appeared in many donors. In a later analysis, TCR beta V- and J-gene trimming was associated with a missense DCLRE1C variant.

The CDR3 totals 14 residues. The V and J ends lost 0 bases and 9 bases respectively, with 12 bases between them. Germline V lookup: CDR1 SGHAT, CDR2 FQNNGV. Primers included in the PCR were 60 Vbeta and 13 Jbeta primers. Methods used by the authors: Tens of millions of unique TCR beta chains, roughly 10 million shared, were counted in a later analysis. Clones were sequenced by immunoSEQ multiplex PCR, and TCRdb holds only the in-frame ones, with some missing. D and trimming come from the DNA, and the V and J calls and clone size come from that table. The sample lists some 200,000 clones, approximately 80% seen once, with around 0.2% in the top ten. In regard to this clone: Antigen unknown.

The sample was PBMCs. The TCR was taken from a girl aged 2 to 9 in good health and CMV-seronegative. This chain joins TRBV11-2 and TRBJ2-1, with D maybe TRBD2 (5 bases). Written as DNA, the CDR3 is TGTGCCAGCAGCTTAGATCCCGGGGTTGGTGAGCAGTTCTTC. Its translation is CASSLDPGVGEQFF.